What follows are 20 T cell receptor beta chains derived from one specimen sequenced in a study of OX40 agonist ivuxolimab in advanced cancers. Sequencing was performed with immunoSEQ multiplex PCR; in TCRdb, only in-frame clones are kept and a portion is missing. The data hold 95,000 to 150,000 clones, with about nine tenths observed a single time. The source was CD4+ or CD8+ T cells sorted from blood, collected in a trial of the OX40 agonist ivuxolimab. These receptors were collected from an adult with an advanced solid tumor such as melanoma, head and neck, liver or kidney cancer.

The V call is TRBV5-1, the J call TRBJ2-7; 8 nucleotides line up with TRBD1. Trimming at V came to 4 bases and at J to 0 bases, leaving 3 bases not matched to a gene. This CDR3 has 14 residues. The germline V gene has CDR1 SGHRS and CDR2 YFSETQ. In DNA, the CDR3 is TGCGCCAGCAGCCCCCAGGGGGCCTCCTACGAGCAGTACTTC. This gives the protein CASSPQGASYEQYF.

A note on this clone: The identical CDR3 is also encoded by other nucleotide sequences in the sample. V gene TRBV5-4 combines with J gene TRBJ2-7; TRBD2 aligns across 9 bases. This CDR3 region has 15 residues. Trimming removed 4 bases from V and 4 bases from J; junction bases left unmatched: 9. Per germline, CDR1 SGHNT and CDR2 YYREEE (reference sequence). CDR3 residues: CASSPRLAGRYEQYF. CDR3 DNA sequence: TGTGCCAGCAGCCCGCGGCTAGCGGGAAGGTACGAGCAGTACTTC. Full variable domain (rest looked up from reference TRBV5-4 and TRBJ2-7): ETGVTQSPTHLIKTRGQQVTLRCSSQSGHNTVSWYQQALGQGPQFIFQYYREEENGRGNFPPRFSGLQFPNYSSELNVNALELDDSALYLCASSPRLAGRYEQYFGPGTRLTVT.

The rearrangement links TRBV10-3 to TRBJ2-7, with a tentative D call TRBD1 (5 bases). V was pared by 0 bases and J by 3 bases, with 12 bases between. The CDR3 loop spans 15 amino acids. Per germline, CDR1 ENHRY and CDR2 SYGVKD. The DNA of the CDR3 is TGTGCCATCAGTGAGTCGACAGCCGCCCTCTACGAGCAGTACTTC. This translates into CAISESTAALYEQYF.

The V gene is TRBV7-6, the J gene TRBJ2-1; a possible D gene is TRBD1 (6 bases). The germline V gene has CDR1 SGHVS and CDR2 FNYEAQ. Trimming removed 1 base from V and 7 bases from J, with 17 bases in between. This CDR3 has 16 amino acids. Here the CDR3 DNA reads TGTGCCAGCAGCTTAGGAGCTGGGGGCGCCATGAATGAGCAGTTCTTC. Amino acids: CASSLGAGGAMNEQFF.

The genes are TRBV18 and TRBJ2-2; 12 nucleotides match TRBD2. CDR1 KGHSH and CDR2 LQKENI come from the germline V gene. V was clipped by 2 bases and J by 5 bases; unmatched bases: 9. The length of the CDR3 is 18 residues. CDR3 in amino acids: CASSPSPSGRAETGELFF. CDR3 coding DNA: TGTGCCAGCTCACCAAGCCCTAGCGGGAGGGCGGAAACCGGGGAGCTGTTTTTT.

This clone was recorded once. The chain is built from TRBV7-9 and TRBJ2-5; 11 nucleotides agree with TRBD2. Germline CDR1 is SEHNR and CDR2 is FQNEAQ (reference sequence). The V and J ends lost 5 bases and 4 bases, in that order; junction bases with no gene match: 15. The CDR3 loop spans 18 amino acids. The CDR3 sequence: CASSAEVGLAGGGETQYF. In DNA, the CDR3 is TGTGCCAGCAGCGCAGAGGTGGGCCTAGCGGGAGGTGGAGAGACCCAGTACTTC. The full variable domain, with the rest looked up from reference TRBV7-9 and TRBJ2-5, is DTGVSQNPRHKITKRGQNVTFRCDPISEHNRLYWYRQTLGQGPEFLTYFQNEAQLEKSRLLSDRFSAERPKGSFSTLEIQRTEQGDSAMYLCASSAEVGLAGGGETQYFGPGTRLLVL.

The chain couples TRBV7-3 to TRBJ2-1; D ambiguous. Per the germline V gene, CDR1 is SGHTA and CDR2 is FQGTGA. This CDR3 contains 14 residues. V was trimmed by 5 bases and J by 8 bases, leaving 16 bases between them. This CDR3 reads CASSPRARTDEQFF. The CDR3 DNA sequence: TGTGCCAGCAGCCCTAGGGCTAGGACCGATGAGCAGTTCTTC.

This rearrangement joins TRBV6-6 to TRBJ2-1; 9 bases are a match to TRBD1. Germline trimming cut 5 bases from V and 7 bases from J; bases unmatched to any gene: 9. CDR3 length: 15 residues. Germline V gene lookup returns CDR1 MNHNY and CDR2 SVGAGI (reference sequence). The CDR3 DNA is TGTGCCAGCAGTCCGGGACAGGGCGGATGGAATGAGCAGTTCTTC. It translates to CASSPGQGGWNEQFF.

The rearrangement uses TRBV10-2 and TRBJ1-5; no clear D. V was trimmed by 6 bases and J by 0 bases, leaving 12 bases between them. Germline CDR1 and CDR2: WSHSY and SAAADI. This CDR3 is 15 amino acids long. CDR3 sequence (DNA): TGCGCCAGCAGGGAGCATCTTTCTAGCAATCAGCCCCAGCATTTT. It encodes CASREHLSSNQPQHF.

This chain links TRBV7-2 with TRBJ2-5; no firm D call. Germline V gene data show CDR1 as SGHTA and CDR2 as FQGNSA. The CDR3 runs 13 residues. V lost 2 bases to trimming and J lost 12 bases, with 16 bases between them. CDR3 coding DNA: TGTGCCAGCAGCTTATCGGGTGATAGGCACGAGTACTTC. The encoded protein is CASSLSGDRHEYF.

The chain uses TRBV7-3 and TRBJ1-1; 7 positions match TRBD1. Germline CDR1 SGHTA, CDR2 FQGTGA. This CDR3 has 14 residues. V was pared by 5 bases and J by 4 bases, with 7 bases of the junction left unmatched. This chain's CDR3 is CASSATGAGTEAFF. As DNA, the CDR3 is TGTGCCAGCAGCGCCACAGGGGCTGGCACTGAAGCTTTCTTT.

The chain links TRBV7-9 to TRBJ1-2; no clear D gene. Germline CDR1 SEHNR, CDR2 FQNEAQ (reference sequence). The CDR3 sequence is 14 residues long. Trimming took 1 base from V and 4 from J, leaving 10 bases between them. The CDR3 is CASSLGWVGYGYTF. Here the CDR3 DNA reads TGTGCCAGCAGCTTAGGCTGGGTGGGCTATGGCTACACCTTC.

V gene TRBV5-1 combines with J gene TRBJ1-4, with D possibly TRBD1 on 5 matching bases. The CDR3 extends over 14 amino acids. Germline CDR1 is SGHRS and CDR2 is YFSETQ. V was cut by 4 bases and J by 6 bases, with 13 bases left in between. The CDR3 reads CASSRIGGDEKLFF. Here the CDR3 DNA reads TGCGCCAGCAGCCGGATCGGGGGGGATGAAAAACTGTTTTTT.

The chain combines TRBV5-4 with TRBJ1-2; tentatively, D is TRBD1 (6 bases). The length of the CDR3 is 17 residues. Trimming shortened V by 4 bases and J by 8 bases, and 27 bases separated the two germline ends. Looked up from germline, CDR1 is SGHNT and CDR2 is YYREEE (reference sequence). CDR3 residues: CASSRPWGRDTLRGYTF. CDR3 nucleotide sequence: TGTGCCAGCAGCCGCCCGTGGGGGCGCGATACTTTACGGGGCTACACCTTC. The whole variable domain, remainder taken from reference TRBV5-4 and TRBJ1-2, is ETGVTQSPTHLIKTRGQQVTLRCSSQSGHNTVSWYQQALGQGPQFIFQYYREEENGRGNFPPRFSGLQFPNYSSELNVNALELDDSALYLCASSRPWGRDTLRGYTFGSGTRLTVV.

This chain uses TRBV29-1 with TRBJ1-1; possible D gene TRBD1, 5 bases. In germline, CDR1 is SQVTM, CDR2 ANQGSEA. The CDR3 loop spans 13 amino acids. V lost 4 bases, J lost 0 bases, and 9 bases lay in between. The CDR3: CSVGRGMNTEAFF. CDR3 nucleotide sequence: TGCAGCGTTGGGCGGGGGATGAACACTGAAGCTTTCTTT.

The chain recombines TRBV28 with TRBJ1-1; D is ambiguous. Germline-derived CDR1 and CDR2 are MDHEN and SYDVKM. Deletions cut 2 bases from V and 4 bases from J, with 5 bases between. This CDR3 is 12 amino acids long. CDR3 residues: CASSLTSTEAFF. The CDR3 nucleotides read TGTGCCAGCAGTTTAACGAGCACTGAAGCTTTCTTT.

The V and J genes are TRBV11-2 and TRBJ2-7; D might be TRBD2 (6 bases). V shed 1 base and J shed 2 bases, with 18 bases lying between them. Germline V gene lookup returns CDR1 SGHAT and CDR2 FQNNGV. This CDR3 has 17 amino acids. CDR3 region: CASSLGTSLVMPYEQYF. CDR3 nucleotide sequence: TGTGCCAGCAGCTTAGGTACTAGCCTCGTAATGCCCTACGAGCAGTACTTC.

This chain uses TRBV9 with TRBJ1-1; D not resolved. The V end was cut by 2 bases, the J end by 0 bases, with 14 bases between. This CDR3 region has 16 residues. The V gene's germline CDR1 is SGDLS and CDR2 YYNGEE. The CDR3 DNA is TGTGCCAGCAGCGTCTACGACGGTTTCATGAACACTGAAGCTTTCTTT. Translated, it gives CASSVYDGFMNTEAFF.

J is TRBJ2-6 and V is TRBV27, with D hard to call. The CDR3 has 15 amino acids. In germline, CDR1 is MNHEY, CDR2 SMNVEV (reference sequence). Trimming removed 2 bases at V and 2 bases at J, with 7 bases between. CDR3 region: CASSLGQAGANVLTF. CDR3 DNA: TGTGCCAGCAGTTTAGGGCAGGCTGGGGCCAACGTCCTGACTTTC. The full variable domain, rest sourced from reference TRBV27 and TRBJ2-6, is EAQVTQNPRYLITVTGKKLTVTCSQNMNHEYMSWYRQDPGLGLRQIYYSMNVEVTDKGDVPEGYKVSRKEKRNFPLILESPSPNQTSLYFCASSLGQAGANVLTFGAGSRLTVL.

The genes are TRBV28 and TRBJ2-7, with 11 bases matching TRBD1. The germline V gene has CDR1 MDHEN and CDR2 SYDVKM. The V and J ends lost 6 bases and 2 bases, in that order; junction bases with no gene match: 3. This CDR3 is built from 14 residues. CDR3 coding DNA: TGTGCCAGCAGGGGACAGGGGGTAGCCTACGAGCAGTACTTC. It is translated as CASRGQGVAYEQYF.